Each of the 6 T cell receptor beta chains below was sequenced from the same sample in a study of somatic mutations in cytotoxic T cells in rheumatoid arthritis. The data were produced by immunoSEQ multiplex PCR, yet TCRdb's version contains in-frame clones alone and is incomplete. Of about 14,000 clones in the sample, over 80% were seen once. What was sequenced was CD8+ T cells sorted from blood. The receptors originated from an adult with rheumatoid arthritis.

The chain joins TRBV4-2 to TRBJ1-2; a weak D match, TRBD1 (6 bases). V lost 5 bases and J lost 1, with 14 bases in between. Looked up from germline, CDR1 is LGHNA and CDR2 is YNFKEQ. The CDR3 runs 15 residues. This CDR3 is CASSLSGQNNYGYTF. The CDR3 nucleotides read TGTGCCAGCAGCTTAAGCGGACAGAATAACTATGGCTACACCTTC.

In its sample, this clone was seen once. CDR3 DNA sequence: TGTGCCAGCAGCACCATCCGGGGCGGGAGGTATTTGGAGACCCAGTACTTC. Protein: CASSTIRGGRYLETQYF. V is TRBV5-4 and J is TRBJ2-5, with 8 bases lining up with TRBD2. Germline V CDR1 and CDR2: SGHNT, YYREEE (reference sequence). CDR3 size: 17 residues. V shed 4 bases and J 5 bases; nucleotides not matched to a gene: 16.

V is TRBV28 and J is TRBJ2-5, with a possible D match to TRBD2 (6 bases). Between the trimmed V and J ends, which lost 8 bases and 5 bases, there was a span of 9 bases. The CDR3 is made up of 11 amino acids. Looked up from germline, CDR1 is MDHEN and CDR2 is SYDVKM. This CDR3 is CASGGAETQYF. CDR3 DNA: TGTGCCAGCGGAGGGGCGGAGACCCAGTACTTC.

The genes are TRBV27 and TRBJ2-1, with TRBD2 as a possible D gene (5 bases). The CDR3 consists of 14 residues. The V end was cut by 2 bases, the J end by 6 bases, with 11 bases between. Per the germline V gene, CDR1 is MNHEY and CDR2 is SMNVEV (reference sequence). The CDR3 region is CASSLTYGSNEQFF. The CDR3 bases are TGTGCCAGCAGTTTAACCTATGGGAGCAATGAGCAGTTCTTC.

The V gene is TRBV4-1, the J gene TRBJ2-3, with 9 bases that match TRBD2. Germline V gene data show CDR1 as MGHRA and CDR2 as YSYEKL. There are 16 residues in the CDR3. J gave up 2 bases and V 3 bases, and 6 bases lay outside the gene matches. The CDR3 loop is CASSHRLADVTDTQYF. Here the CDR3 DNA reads TGCGCCAGCAGCCACCGACTAGCGGATGTCACAGATACGCAGTATTTT.

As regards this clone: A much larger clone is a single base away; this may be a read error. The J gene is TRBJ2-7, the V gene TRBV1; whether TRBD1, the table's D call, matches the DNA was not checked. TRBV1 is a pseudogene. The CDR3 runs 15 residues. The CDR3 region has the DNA TGCACCAGCAACTACAGGGGCGACTTTAGGGACAAGCAGTACTTC. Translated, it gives CTSNYRGDFRDKQYF.